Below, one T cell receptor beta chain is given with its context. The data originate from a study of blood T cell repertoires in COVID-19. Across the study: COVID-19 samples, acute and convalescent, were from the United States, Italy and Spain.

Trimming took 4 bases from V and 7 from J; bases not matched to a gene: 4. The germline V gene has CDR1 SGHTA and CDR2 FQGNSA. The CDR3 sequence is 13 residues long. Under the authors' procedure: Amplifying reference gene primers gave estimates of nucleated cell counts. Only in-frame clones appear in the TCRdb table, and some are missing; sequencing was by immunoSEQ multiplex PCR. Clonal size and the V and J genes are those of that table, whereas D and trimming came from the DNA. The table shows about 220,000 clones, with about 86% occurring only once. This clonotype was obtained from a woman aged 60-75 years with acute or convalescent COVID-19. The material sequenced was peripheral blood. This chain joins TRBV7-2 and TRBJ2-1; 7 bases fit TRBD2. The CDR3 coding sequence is TGTGCCAGCAGCTGGAACGGGGGGAATGAGCAGTTCTTC. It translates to CASSWNGGNEQFF.